Described below is a single T cell receptor (beta chain) sequence and its context. The sample is drawn from a study of T-cell memory formation after mild COVID-19. Study-level information: Largely, TCR clusters stayed within a single donor.

TCRdb reprocessed the 5' RACE reads via MiXCR and lists one record per CDR3 protein. The table includes approximately 580,000 distinct CDR3 sequences, just over 20% detected once. From germline, CDR1 is SGDLS and CDR2 YYNGEE. With 4 bases clipped from V and 3 bases from J, the junction kept 10 bases outside the gene matches. The length of the CDR3 is 16 residues. The chain carries TRBV9 and TRBJ2-3, with TRBD1 identical over 8 bases. Sequenced input: PBMCs or a T cell subset sorted from them (not recorded which). The source is an adult woman who had mild COVID-19 (a few samples of this study predate the infection). Cell type and time point are not known. DNA for the CDR3: TGTGCCAGCAGCCCTCTCACAGGGGGGATAACAGATACGCAGTATTTT. This encodes CASSPLTGGITDTQYF.